The 9 T cell receptor beta chains below all came from one sample that was sequenced in a study of T-cell memory formation after mild COVID-19. One entry per CDR3 protein results from TCRdb running MiXCR on the 5' RACE reads. Among approximately 210,000 distinct CDR3 sequences listed, around 30% were seen once. Sequencing was carried out using PBMCs or a T cell subset sorted from them (not recorded which). All receptors come from an adult woman who had mild COVID-19 (a few samples of this study predate the infection). Cell type and time point are not known.

There are a few counts of this clonotype. The CDR3 coding sequence is TGCGCCAGCAGCCTCACGGGACTAGGTACAGATACGCAGTATTTT. It yields the protein CASSLTGLGTDTQYF. J is TRBJ2-3 and V is TRBV4-1, with 8 bases that match TRBD2. The V segment lost 4 bases and the J segment 3 bases; nucleotides outside the gene matches: 6. In germline, CDR1 is MGHRA, CDR2 YSYEKL. This CDR3 is 15 amino acids long.

This CDR3 is CATSRGDSLNIQYF. The DNA for the CDR3 is TGTGCCACCAGCAGAGGGGACAGTCTAAACATTCAGTACTTC. The chain recombines TRBV15 with TRBJ2-4, with 7 bases aligning to TRBD1. Trimming cost V 1 base and J 6 bases; bases outside gene matches: 3. Germline CDR1 is LNHNV and CDR2 is YYDKDF (reference sequence). The length of the CDR3 is 14 residues.

The chain joins TRBV7-8 to TRBJ2-3; D remains unclear. This CDR3 contains 14 residues. The V gene's germline CDR1 is SGHVS and CDR2 FQNEAQ. With 3 bases removed from V and 7 bases from J, the gap between germline ends came to 14 bases. CDR3 sequence (DNA): TGTGCCAGCAGCTTGGGCAGGCCAACCCATACGCAGTATTTT. Protein: CASSLGRPTHTQYF.

This clonotype was seen just once. The chain couples TRBV19 to TRBJ2-7, with D hard to call. Deletions cut 2 bases from V and 2 bases from J, with 10 bases between. CDR1 LNHDA and CDR2 SQIVND come from the germline V gene (reference sequence). This CDR3 spans 14 amino acids. The CDR3 region is CASSISSSAYEQYF. CDR3 nucleotides: TGTGCCAGTAGTATAAGTAGCAGCGCCTACGAGCAGTACTTC.

The gene calls are TRBV12-3 or TRBV12-4 and TRBJ2-1; D is undetermined. The CDR3 consists of 18 residues. Trimming removed 2 bases at V and 5 bases at J, with 22 bases between. CDR3 region: CASSLRARFRELDNEQFF. In DNA form, the CDR3 reads TGTGCCAGCAGTTTACGAGCCCGATTTAGAGAGTTGGACAATGAGCAGTTCTTC.

The V gene is TRBV4-3, the J gene TRBJ2-7; 9 nucleotides agree with TRBD2. The CDR3 has 15 residues. V dropped 1 base and J dropped 4; count of bases not matched to a gene: 5. Germline V gene lookup returns CDR1 LGHNA and CDR2 YSLEER. This chain's CDR3 is CASSQGLTSGYEQYF. CDR3 DNA: TGCGCCAGCAGCCAAGGACTGACTAGCGGTTACGAGCAGTACTTC.

The V call is TRBV5-1, the J call TRBJ2-7, with TRBD2 matching 7 bases. V was clipped by 5 bases and J by 2 bases; unmatched bases: 4. Germline V gene sequence: CDR1 SGHRS, CDR2 YFSETQ. CDR3 length: 13 amino acids. The CDR3 coding sequence is TGCGCCAGCAGGTGGGGGGGAACCTACGAGCAGTACTTC. It is translated as CASRWGGTYEQYF.

J is TRBJ2-2 and V is TRBV6-5; D not resolved. CDR1 is MNHEY and CDR2 is SVGAGI in the germline V gene. V was pared by 7 bases and J by 5 bases, with 11 bases between. The CDR3 runs to 13 residues. In DNA, the CDR3 is TGTGCCAGCAAAACAAGTATGACCGGGGAGCTGTTTTTT. It translates to CASKTSMTGELFF.

This clonotype was picked up one time. The chain uses TRBV7-3 and TRBJ2-1; a weak D match, TRBD2 (6 bases). Germline CDR1 reads SGHTA; CDR2 reads FQGTGA. CDR3 length equals 17 residues. Trimming took off 5 bases at V and 4 bases at J, with 21 bases between the two ends. The DNA for the CDR3 is TGTGCCAGCAGCCGAACCGGGAGCGTTTTCCGGTACAATGAGCAGTTCTTC. This encodes CASSRTGSVFRYNEQFF. The whole variable domain, remainder taken from reference TRBV7-3 and TRBJ2-1, is GAGVSQTPSNKVTEKGKYVELRCDPISGHTALYWYRQSLGQGPEFLIYFQGTGAADDSGLPNDRFFAVRPEGSVSTLKIQRTERGDSAVYLCASSRTGSVFRYNEQFFGPGTRLTVL.